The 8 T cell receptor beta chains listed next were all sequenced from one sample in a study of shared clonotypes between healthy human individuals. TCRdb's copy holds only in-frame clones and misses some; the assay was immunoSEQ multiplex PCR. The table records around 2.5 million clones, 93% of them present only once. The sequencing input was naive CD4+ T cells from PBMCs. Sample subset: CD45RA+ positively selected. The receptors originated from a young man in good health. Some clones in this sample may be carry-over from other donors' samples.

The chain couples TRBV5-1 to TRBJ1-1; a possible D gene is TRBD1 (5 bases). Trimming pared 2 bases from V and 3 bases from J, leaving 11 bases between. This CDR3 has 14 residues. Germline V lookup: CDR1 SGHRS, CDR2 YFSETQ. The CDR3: CASSFGVGDTEAFF. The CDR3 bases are TGCGCCAGCAGCTTTGGGGTGGGGGACACTGAAGCTTTCTTT.

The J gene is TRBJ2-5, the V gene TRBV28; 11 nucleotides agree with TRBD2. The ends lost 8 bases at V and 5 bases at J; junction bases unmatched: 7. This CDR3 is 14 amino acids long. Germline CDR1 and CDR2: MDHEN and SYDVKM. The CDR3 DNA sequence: TGTGCCAGCGGGACTAGCGGCCGGGTCGAGACCCAGTACTTC. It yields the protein CASGTSGRVETQYF.

This CDR3 is CASNRGGFAEGYTF. CDR3 DNA: TGTGCCAGCAACAGAGGGGGATTTGCGGAAGGCTACACCTTC. The J gene is TRBJ1-2, the V gene TRBV6-5; a possible D gene is TRBD1 (6 bases). The V gene's germline CDR1 is MNHEY and CDR2 SVGAGI. V dropped 7 bases and J dropped 8 bases, with 20 bases sitting between them. The CDR3 totals 14 residues.

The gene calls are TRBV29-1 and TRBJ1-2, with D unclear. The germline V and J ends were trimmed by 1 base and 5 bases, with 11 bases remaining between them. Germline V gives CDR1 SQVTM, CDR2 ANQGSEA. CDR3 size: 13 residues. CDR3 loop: CSVEGPGLYGYTF. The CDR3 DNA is TGCAGCGTTGAAGGGCCGGGTTTGTATGGCTACACCTTC. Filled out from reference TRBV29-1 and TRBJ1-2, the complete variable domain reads SAVISQKPSRDICQRGTSLTIQCQVDSQVTMMFWYRQQPGQSLTLIATANQGSEATYESGFVIDKFPISRPNLTFSTLTVSNMSPEDSSIYLCSVEGPGLYGYTFGSGTRLTVV.

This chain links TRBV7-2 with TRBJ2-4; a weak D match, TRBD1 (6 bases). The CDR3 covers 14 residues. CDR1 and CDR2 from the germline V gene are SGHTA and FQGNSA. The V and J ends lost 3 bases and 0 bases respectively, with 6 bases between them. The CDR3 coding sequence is TGTGCCAGCAGCTTCAGGGGAGCCAAAAACATTCAGTACTTC. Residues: CASSFRGAKNIQYF.

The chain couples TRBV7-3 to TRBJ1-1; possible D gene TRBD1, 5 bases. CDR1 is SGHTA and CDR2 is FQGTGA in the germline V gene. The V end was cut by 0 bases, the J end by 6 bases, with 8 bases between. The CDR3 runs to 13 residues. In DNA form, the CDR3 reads TGTGCCAGCAGCTTAACTAGGGGTGCTGAAGCTTTCTTT. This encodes CASSLTRGAEAFF.

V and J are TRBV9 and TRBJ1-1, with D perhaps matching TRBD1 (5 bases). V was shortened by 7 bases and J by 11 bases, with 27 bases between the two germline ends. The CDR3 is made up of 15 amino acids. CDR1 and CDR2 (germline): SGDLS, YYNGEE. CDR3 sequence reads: CASSPAGQRTRSAFF. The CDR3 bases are TGTGCCAGCTCACCTGCGGGGCAACGGACGCGCTCGGCTTTCTTT.

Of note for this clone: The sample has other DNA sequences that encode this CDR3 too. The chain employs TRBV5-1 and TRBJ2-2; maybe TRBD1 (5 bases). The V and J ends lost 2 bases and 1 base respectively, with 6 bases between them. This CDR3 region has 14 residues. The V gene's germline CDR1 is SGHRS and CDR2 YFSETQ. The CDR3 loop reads CASSLGQNTGELFF. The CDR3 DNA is TGCGCCAGCAGCTTAGGACAGAACACCGGGGAGCTGTTTTTT.